This T cell receptor beta chain derives from a study of human T cells and chemical hapten exposure. Study at large: Investigators sensitized around 2 cm by around 2 cm of upper inner arm skin with 2% DPC.

TCRdb ran MiXCR on the RACE reads and lists one entry per CDR3 protein. The sample lists fewer than 500,000 distinct CDR3 sequences; around 5% were seen once. This clonotype came up many times. The antigen remains unidentified. CDR1 is SGHTA, CDR2 FQGNSA, per germline. V was clipped by 5 bases and J by 5 bases, with 10 bases between them. There are 13 residues in the CDR3. Time point here: patch test 1, 2 weeks after DPC sensitization. The treatment is: therapeutic diphenylcyclopropenone sensitization with weekly scalp DPC. Ahead of each patch test application, blood was drawn. Extraction yielded total RNA from whole blood (unfractionated). General observations from the study: Expanded TCRs produced significantly more large CDR3 similarity clusters than controls did.

The chain recombines TRBV7-2 with TRBJ1-3, with unresolved D. The source is a woman aged 50 to 60 with alopecia areata. Some clones in this sample may be carry-over from other donors' samples. The sequenced sample was whole blood, obtained in connection with sensitization to the hapten diphenylcyclopropenone (DPC). The CDR3 loop is CASSQTPRNTIYF. CDR3 in DNA: TGTGCCAGCAGCCAAACCCCCCGAAACACCATATATTTT.